This T cell receptor beta chain was found in a study of OX40 agonist ivuxolimab in advanced cancers. At the level of the study: Dose-escalation subjects each had hepatocellular carcinoma, melanoma, renal cell or head and neck cancer.

Using immunoSEQ multiplex PCR, the repertoire was profiled, and TCRdb retains in-frame clones only, with some absent. The data show roughly 90,000 clones, around 85% seen once. Germline V lookup: CDR1 MDHEN, CDR2 SYDVKM. This CDR3 comprises 15 residues. Trimming pared 6 bases from V and 5 bases from J, leaving 16 bases between. The input for sequencing was CD4+ or CD8+ T cells sorted from blood, taken in a trial of the OX40 agonist ivuxolimab. The chain carries TRBV28 and TRBJ1-4; D remains ambiguous. The receptor comes from an adult with an advanced solid tumor such as melanoma, head and neck, liver or kidney cancer. The CDR3 sequence: CASSTDGLLNEKLFF. The CDR3 region has the DNA TGTGCCAGCAGCACCGACGGTCTCCTGAATGAAAAACTGTTTTTT. Full variable domain (remainder filled in from reference TRBV28 and TRBJ1-4): DVKVTQSSRYLVKRTGEKVFLECVQDMDHENMFWYRQDPGLGLRLIYFSYDVKMKEKGDIPEGYSVSREKKERFSLILESASTNQTSMYLCASSTDGLLNEKLFFGSGTQLSVL.